A selection of T cell receptor beta chains follows, all from one sample in a study of T cell responses to AZD1222 COVID-19 vaccine. Repertoires were generated with immunoSEQ multiplex PCR, while TCRdb's copy carries only in-frame clones and drops some. The data show some 70,000 clones, with 80% seen just once and over 12% held by the top ten. The sequences come from peripheral blood, collected 28 days after the second AZD1222 dose. The receptors were gathered from an adult who received the AZD1222 COVID-19 vaccine. The CDR3 runs from the conserved cysteine through the conserved F or W.

v_call,cdr3_length,j_call,cdr3_aa
TRBV4-1,17,TRBJ2-3,CASSQDFSGGATDTQYF
TRBV7-9,15,TRBJ1-1,CASSLSNGVNTEAFF
TRBV6-6,13,TRBJ2-7,CASGGGPLGEQYF
TRBV4-1,16,TRBJ2-2,CASSQPGTANTGELFF
TRBV27,16,TRBJ2-3,CASSPLGTDRTDTQYF
TRBV6-2/TRBV6-3,13,TRBJ1-5,CASSYSAGMPQHF
TRBV6-6,14,TRBJ1-1,CASSLSDPNTEAFF
TRBV2,16,TRBJ1-5,CASSERFGYSNQPQHF
TRBV28,17,TRBJ2-7,CASSYIIAGGPYYEQYF
TRBV2,17,TRBJ2-7,CASSKTLAGGYTYEQYF
TRBV2,15,TRBJ2-5,CASSAVAGGPETQYF
TRBV5-1,14,TRBJ1-2,CASTAWPTNYGYTF
TRBV4-3,16,TRBJ1-1,CASRKGQTNMNTEAFF
TRBV6-2/TRBV6-3,14,TRBJ2-5,CASSGGDRGLAQYF
TRBV28,14,TRBJ1-5,CASTPTGVYQPQHF
TRBV19,13,TRBJ1-6,CASSLLRNSPLHF
TRBV30,12,TRBJ1-5,CAWTGSGQPQHF
TRBV5-1,16,TRBJ1-1,CASSRAGGAENTEAFF
TRBV4-3,12,TRBJ2-7,CASSQGGGEQYF
TRBV6-5,13,TRBJ1-2,CASRRRSGAGYTF
TRBV19,17,TRBJ1-5,CASTETGGFNLNQPQHF
TRBV19,15,TRBJ1-2,CASSTYGATNYGYTF
TRBV3-1/TRBV3-2,14,TRBJ1-2,CASSPTTRSGGYTF
TRBV21-1,14,TRBJ2-5,CASSNRGYGETQYF
TRBV25-1,15,TRBJ2-1,CASSQSGGLYNEQFF
TRBV30,13,TRBJ1-2,CAWSVGDFYGYTF
TRBV29-1,14,TRBJ2-1,CSGETRQGLNEQFF
TRBV9,14,TRBJ2-5,CASSGMTNQETQYF
TRBV19,13,TRBJ1-1,CASSIPGDTEAFF
TRBV28,13,TRBJ1-2,CASSLLAAYGYTF
TRBV11-2,13,TRBJ1-1,CASSLGMNTEAFF
TRBV19,13,TRBJ2-7,CASHGGISYEQYF
TRBV5-1,14,TRBJ1-2,CASSFAGGAMGYTF
TRBV5-6,15,TRBJ1-5,CASSQTGVDNQPQHF
TRBV11-2,17,TRBJ1-5,CASSLGQGRNSNQPQHF
TRBV6-6,14,TRBJ2-7,CATALALADFEQYF